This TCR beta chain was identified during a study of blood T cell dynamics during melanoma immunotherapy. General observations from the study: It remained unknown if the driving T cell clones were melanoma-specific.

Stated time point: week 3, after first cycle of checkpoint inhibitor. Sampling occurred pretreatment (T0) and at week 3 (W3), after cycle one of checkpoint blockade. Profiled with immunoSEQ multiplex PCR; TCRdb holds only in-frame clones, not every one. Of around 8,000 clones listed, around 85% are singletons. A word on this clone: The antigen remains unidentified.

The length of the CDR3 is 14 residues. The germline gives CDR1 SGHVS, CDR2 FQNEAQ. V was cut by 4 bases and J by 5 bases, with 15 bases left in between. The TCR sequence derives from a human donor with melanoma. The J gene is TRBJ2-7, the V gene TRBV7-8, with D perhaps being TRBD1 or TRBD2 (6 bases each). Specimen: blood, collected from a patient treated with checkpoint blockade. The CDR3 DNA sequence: TGTGCCAGCAGCTGGGGGCGGGGCCCTGACGAGCAGTACTTC. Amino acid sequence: CASSWGRGPDEQYF.